These 6 T cell receptor beta chains were sequenced from one sample in a study of metastatic and nonmetastatic thyroid tumors. Using MiXCR, TCRdb reanalyzed the PCR reads. There are over 12,000 clones in the sample; approximately 23% occur only once, and 7.7% lies in the top ten. All patients reached thyroid surgery having received no treatment beforehand. The sequenced sample consisted of tumor tissue. The receptors here all came from a female donor with papillary thyroid cancer or a benign thyroid nodule (not recorded which). Some clones in this sample may be carry-over from other donors' samples.

J is TRBJ2-6 and V is TRBV12-3 or TRBV12-4; maybe TRBD1 (5 bases). The CDR3 is made up of 12 amino acids. Trimming cost V 1 base and J 10 bases, with 5 bases left between them. The CDR3 here is CASSLDRNVLTF. CDR3 in DNA: TGTGCCAGCAGTTTAGACAGGAACGTCCTGACTTTC.

There are many counts of this clone. The V gene is TRBV24-1, the J gene TRBJ1-2; no clear D. The CDR3 runs 11 residues. V was pared by 4 bases and J by 8 bases, with 7 bases between. Germline values: CDR1 KGHDR, CDR2 SFDVKD. In DNA, the CDR3 is TGTGCCACCAGTGACTACTCGGGCTACACCTTC. Its translation: CATSDYSGYTF.

This sequence joins TRBV20-1 and TRBJ2-2; 10 bases are a match to TRBD2. Unmatched junction bases numbered 9, after V lost 1 base and J lost 4 bases. CDR1 and CDR2 (germline): DFQATT, SNEGSKA (reference sequence). The CDR3 spans 17 residues. The CDR3 sequence: CSARGSASGSGTGELFF. In DNA, the CDR3 is TGCAGTGCTAGAGGGTCTGCTAGCGGGAGCGGCACCGGGGAGCTGTTTTTT.

The chain joins TRBV7-2 to TRBJ2-7; D is possibly TRBD1 (6 bases). Germline V CDR1 and CDR2: SGHTA, FQGNSA. The CDR3 length is 12 residues. Trimming took 5 bases from V and 6 from J, leaving 11 bases between them. CDR3 protein: CASSPGVAEQYF. Here the CDR3 DNA reads TGTGCCAGCAGCCCAGGGGTAGCCGAGCAGTACTTC.

This clone has at least ten counts. The chain combines TRBV11-2 with TRBJ2-5; 10 positions agree with TRBD2. The CDR3 spans 16 residues. Germline V gene data show CDR1 as SGHAT and CDR2 as FQNNGV. V dropped 5 bases and J dropped 3; count of bases not matched to a gene: 9. The CDR3 reads CASSPWTSGQKETQYF. The CDR3 DNA sequence: TGTGCCAGCAGCCCCTGGACTAGCGGCCAAAAAGAGACCCAGTACTTC.

This clone is medium-sized (0.01 to 0.1%) within its sample. The chain links TRBV2 to TRBJ2-7, with TRBD1 identical over 10 bases. The CDR3 has 13 residues. V lost 4 bases to trimming and J lost 7 bases; unmatched junction nucleotides: 4. Looked up from germline, CDR1 is SNHLY and CDR2 is FYNNEI. Here the CDR3 DNA reads TGTGCCAGCAGTGGACAGGGGGCGGGGGAGCAGTACTTC. It translates to CASSGQGAGEQYF.